This passage covers 18 T cell receptor beta chains from one sample sequenced in a study of blood T cell repertoires in COVID-19. Repertoires were generated with immunoSEQ multiplex PCR, while TCRdb's copy carries only in-frame clones and drops some. Of about 430,000 clones listed, 70% to 90% were seen once; the top ten hold roughly 1.4%. The sequencing input was PBMCs or T cells enriched from blood (not recorded which). The origin of the receptors is a young woman who had been exposed to COVID-19.

The gene calls are TRBV24-1 and TRBJ2-5; 14 bases fit TRBD2. V trimming: 4 bases; J trimming: 5 bases; junction bases outside the gene matches: 11. The CDR3 sequence is 18 residues long. CDR1 and CDR2 (germline): KGHDR, SFDVKD. The CDR3 loop is CATSDGGLAGGRGETQYF. CDR3 nucleotide sequence: TGTGCCACCAGTGACGGCGGACTAGCGGGAGGAAGGGGGGAGACCCAGTACTTC.

The chain combines TRBV20-1 with TRBJ1-2; D unresolved. Per germline, CDR1 DFQATT and CDR2 SNEGSKA (reference sequence). The V and J ends lost 2 bases and 3 bases respectively, with 4 bases between them. The CDR3 is 11 amino acids. This CDR3 is CSARQDYGYTF. CDR3 nucleotides: TGCAGTGCTAGACAGGACTATGGCTACACCTTC.

The rearrangement joins TRBV5-3 to TRBJ1-3; unclear D gene. TRBV5-3 is classed as an ORF, of uncertain function. The CDR3 extends over 14 amino acids. Trimming pared 4 bases from V and 4 bases from J, leaving 12 bases between. The CDR3 nucleotides are TGTGCCAGAAGCCCGGGTGGTTGGGGAAACACCATATATTTT. Protein: CARSPGGWGNTIYF.

This clone was recorded a few times. CDR3 sequence reads: CASISGGEQYF. In DNA, the CDR3 is TGCGCCAGCATTTCAGGGGGCGAGCAGTACTTC. J is TRBJ2-7 and V is TRBV10-2; 7 bases line up with TRBD1. CDR3 length: 11 residues. Germline V CDR1 and CDR2: WSHSY, SAAADI. J gave up 6 bases and V 7 bases, and 3 bases lay outside the gene matches.

The chain uses TRBV7-9 and TRBJ2-2, with 13 positions matching TRBD2. The germline gives CDR1 SEHNR, CDR2 FQNEAQ (reference sequence). The J segment lost 2 bases and the V segment lost 8 bases, leaving 8 bases of the junction unmatched. CDR3 size: 17 residues. The CDR3 region is CASLRTSGGVNTGELFF. Here the CDR3 DNA reads TGTGCCAGCCTTAGGACTAGCGGGGGAGTTAACACCGGGGAGCTGTTTTTT.

This chain joins TRBV5-4 and TRBJ2-2; D is perhaps TRBD1 (6 bases). The V gene's germline CDR1 is SGHNT and CDR2 YYREEE (reference sequence). The CDR3 covers 13 residues. The V and J ends lost 6 bases and 1 base respectively, with 7 bases between them. CDR3 coding DNA: TGTGCCAGCAAGGACAGGAACACCGGGGAGCTGTTTTTT. Protein product: CASKDRNTGELFF. The full variable domain, with the rest looked up from reference TRBV5-4 and TRBJ2-2, is ETGVTQSPTHLIKTRGQQVTLRCSSQSGHNTVSWYQQALGQGPQFIFQYYREEENGRGNFPPRFSGLQFPNYSSELNVNALELDDSALYLCASKDRNTGELFFGEGSRLTVL.

The chain employs TRBV4-1 and TRBJ2-1; D possibly corresponds to TRBD2 (5 bases). The CDR3 is made up of 16 amino acids. V lost 0 bases and J 0 bases, leaving 9 bases between the germline ends. From germline, CDR1 is MGHRA and CDR2 YSYEKL. CDR3 DNA: TGCGCCAGCAGCCAAGATCTGGGGAGCTCCTACAATGAGCAGTTCTTC. This translates into CASSQDLGSSYNEQFF.

The chain is built from TRBV4-1 and TRBJ2-2; TRBD1 matches at 10 bases. The CDR3 spans 15 residues. Per the germline V gene, CDR1 is MGHRA and CDR2 is YSYEKL. J lost 5 bases, V lost 2 bases, and 2 bases had no gene match. This CDR3 reads CASSQWTGGTGELFF. CDR3 bases: TGCGCCAGCAGCCAATGGACAGGGGGGACCGGGGAGCTGTTTTTT.

This clone is a singleton in its sample. The CDR3: CASSWRGTKKNSNQPQHF. CDR3 DNA: TGTGCCAGCAGCTGGAGAGGGACAAAAAAAAATAGCAATCAGCCCCAGCATTTT. The chain joins TRBV11-3 to TRBJ1-5, with a possible D match to TRBD1 (6 bases). The CDR3 loop spans 18 amino acids. The ends were cut back, 4 bases at V and 0 bases at J, with 19 bases in the middle. Germline V CDR1 and CDR2: SGHNT, YENEEA.

The chain has TRBV7-9 and TRBJ1-3; TRBD1 is a possible D gene (5 bases). The length of the CDR3 is 15 residues. CDR1 and CDR2 from the germline V gene are SEHNR and FQNEAQ (reference sequence). V shed 5 bases and J shed 0 bases, with 11 bases lying between them. The CDR3 spells CASSPGGDSGNTIYF. CDR3 bases: TGTGCCAGCAGCCCGGGGGGGGACTCTGGAAACACCATATATTTT. Full variable domain (missing parts from reference TRBV7-9 and TRBJ1-3): DTGVSQNPRHKITKRGQNVTFRCDPISEHNRLYWYRQTLGQGPEFLTYFQNEAQLEKSRLLSDRFSAERPKGSFSTLEIQRTEQGDSAMYLCASSPGGDSGNTIYFGEGSWLTVV.

The chain is built from TRBV11-3 and TRBJ2-1; a weak D match, TRBD2 (6 bases). CDR1 is SGHNT and CDR2 is YENEEA in the germline V gene. This CDR3 region has 16 residues. Between the trimmed V and J ends, which lost 1 base and 0 bases, there was a span of 10 bases. The CDR3 nucleotides read TGTGCCAGCAGCTTAGGTCGCGGGGACTCCTACAATGAGCAGTTCTTC. This encodes CASSLGRGDSYNEQFF.

The chain links TRBV5-1 to TRBJ2-5, with TRBD2 identical over 13 bases. The ends lost 4 bases at V and 2 bases at J; junction bases unmatched: 5. The CDR3 is 16 amino acids. Looked up from germline, CDR1 is SGHRS and CDR2 is YFSETQ. The CDR3 spells CASSRTSGSGQETQYF. The DNA of the CDR3 is TGCGCCAGCAGCCGGACTAGCGGGAGTGGGCAAGAGACCCAGTACTTC.

In its sample, this clone was seen a few times. The chain combines TRBV6-2 or TRBV6-3 with TRBJ2-7, with 7 bases fitting TRBD1. The ends lost 5 bases at V and 6 bases at J; junction bases unmatched: 13. Germline V CDR1 and CDR2: MNHEY, SVGEGT. CDR3 length: 15 amino acids. CDR3 DNA sequence: TGTGCCAGCAGTCACAGCGGACAGGTAGTAGGCGAGCAGTACTTC. The encoded protein is CASSHSGQVVGEQYF.

This chain uses TRBV7-3 with TRBJ1-2; 10 positions match TRBD1. There are 14 residues in the CDR3. Trimming at V came to 6 bases and at J to 6 bases, leaving 7 bases not matched to a gene. CDR1 is SGHTA and CDR2 is FQGTGA in the germline V gene. The CDR3 DNA sequence: TGTGCCAGCAGTCGAGCCGGGACAGGGGATGGCTACACCTTC. It codes for CASSRAGTGDGYTF. The full variable domain, rest sourced from reference TRBV7-3 and TRBJ1-2, is GAGVSQTPSNKVTEKGKYVELRCDPISGHTALYWYRQSLGQGPEFLIYFQGTGAADDSGLPNDRFFAVRPEGSVSTLKIQRTERGDSAVYLCASSRAGTGDGYTFGSGTRLTVV.

The chain carries TRBV28 and TRBJ1-5; 11 nucleotides line up with TRBD1. The V segment lost 8 bases and the J segment 5 bases; nucleotides outside the gene matches: 5. The CDR3 sequence is 14 residues long. Germline-derived CDR1 and CDR2 are MDHEN and SYDVKM. CDR3 sequence reads: CASEDRGQHQPQHF. Here the CDR3 DNA reads TGTGCCAGCGAGGACAGGGGGCAACATCAGCCCCAGCATTTT.

This chain links TRBV29-1 with TRBJ2-7, with 9 nucleotides matching TRBD2. V gave up 0 bases and J gave up 1 base; unmatched junction bases: 7. The CDR3 spans 16 residues. Germline V gives CDR1 SQVTM, CDR2 ANQGSEA. CDR3 coding DNA: TGCAGCGTTGAAGAATGGACTAGCGCTTGGTCCTACGAGCAGTACTTC. This translates into CSVEEWTSAWSYEQYF.

The chain uses TRBV30 and TRBJ2-7; 9 nucleotides line up with TRBD1. The CDR3 is 16 amino acids. With V trimmed by 4 bases and J by 1 base, 11 bases remained unmatched. In germline, CDR1 is GTSNPN, CDR2 SVGIG (reference sequence). CDR3 sequence reads: CAWTDLDRGLSYEQYF. The CDR3 region has the DNA TGTGCCTGGACCGACCTGGACAGGGGTCTATCCTACGAGCAGTACTTC.

The CDR3 DNA sequence: TGCAGCGTTTCAGGGGCCTCCTACGAGCAGTACTTC. This encodes CSVSGASYEQYF. The rearrangement links TRBV29-1 to TRBJ2-7; perhaps TRBD1 as D (6 bases). Germline-derived CDR1 and CDR2 are SQVTM and ANQGSEA. V was shortened by 5 bases and J by 0 bases, with 8 bases between the two germline ends. The CDR3 has 12 amino acids.